This TCR beta chain comes out of a study of CD8+ T cells in alopecia areata (dated by TCRdb to 2016 to 2019). Turning to the overall study: Female C3H/HeJ recipients, about 6-11 weeks old, were grafted with skin from C3H/HeJ donors with spontaneous alopecia (about 6-12 months old). TCRbeta CDR3 regions were amplified by immunoSEQ multiplex PCR with 35 Vbeta forward and 13 Jbeta reverse primers. High-throughput TCRbeta sequencing was used to examine T cell clonal expansion in alopecia areata in both the C3H/HeJ mouse model and human patients. Scalp clonality was compared among normal scalp (n=4), patchy alopecia areata scalp (n=8), and alopecia totalis/universalis scalp (n=8). The RNA source kit depended on sample type: the PAXgene miRNA kit for fixed scalp, the miRNeasy kit for PBMCs, and the RNeasy kit for mouse skin. In humans, TCRbeta sequencing was performed on scalp tissue and on sorted CD4+ and CD8+ peripheral blood T cells from healthy controls and from patients with patchy or totalis/universalis alopecia areata.

Pooled mouse cutaneous lymph node cells were stained for CD4, CD8alpha, NKG2D, NKG2ACE and other markers, then sorted on a BD Influx. The paper's findings and limits, for the study overall: Shared TCR sequences between patients were less evident than in mice, which may be partly attributable to HLA diversity in the patient population. Unlike mouse skin, where gammadelta T cells dominate, normal human skin contains resident alphabeta T cells that get sequenced too, which complicates analysis of the scalp TCR repertoire. Compared with normal scalp, lesional scalp, particularly in alopecia totalis/universalis, had higher clonality and more expanded CD8+ clones, which suggests antigenic drive.

Receptor amplification or capture employed the immunoSEQ multiplex PCR assay. To provide template for TCR sequencing, every sample had RNA extracted and reverse transcribed into cDNA. First-strand cDNA was synthesized using SuperScript III with a 2:1 mix of oligo-dT and random hexamers. A synthetic immune receptor repertoire was used to measure amplification bias, and any remaining bias was corrected computationally. Sequencing of the libraries was done on Illumina HiSeq using 60 bp reads that spanned the CDR3 and were read from J toward V. The authors processed their data as follows. After raw reads were preprocessed to remove errors, the CDR3 was defined following IMGT conventions as running from the conserved cysteine to phenylalanine. Clonality was computed as 1 minus the Shannon entropy, with the entropy normalized by log2 of the number of productive unique TCRs. CD4 or CD8 identity of scalp clones was inferred by cross-referencing scalp TCRbeta sequences with sorted blood CD4 and CD8 repertoires. Sourced from immuneACCESS, this table was stored by TCRdb with only in-frame sequences that have V and J called. A share of the clones is absent; for the studies checked, an unresolved V gene accounts for under half, and the remainder has no known explanation. V and J calls and clone size are as listed in that table; D and trimming were resolved from the DNA. This sample is represented by 250,000 or so clones, with no singletons among them. More than 0.95% of the sample is in the top ten clones.

In its sample, this clone was seen many times. Its specific antigen is unknown. Throughout, gene names and germline sequences are given for the mouse. Read sequence stops 4 residues before the CDR3 end, and the germline J gene provides the missing end. CDR1 and CDR2 (NNHDY, SYVADS) derive from the germline V gene. V lost 1 base and J lost 3 bases, and the count of bases not matched to a germline gene is 7. The CDR3 runs 16 residues from the cysteine to the phenylalanine. Shown are 36 bases from within the CDR3, in frame from base 1. In this chain, TRBV13-3 is recombined with TRBJ2-3, with 8 junctional bases fitting TRBD2. The TCR originated in a C3H/HeJ mouse with alopecia areata. For this strain, the MHC haplotype is H2-k. Sequencing input: CD4+ T cells sorted from a lymph node. CDR3 bases read: TGTGCCAGCAGTGATCTGGGGGGCGCGGAGGCAGAA. Its coded protein is CASSDLGGAEAE. The whole CDR3 region reads CASSDLGGAEAETLYF.